The rows below give T cell receptor beta chains drawn from one sample of a study of CD8 T cells in ankylosing spondylitis. MiXCR, applied by TCRdb to the 5' RACE reads, yields one record per CDR3 protein. The sample comprises 340,000 or so distinct CDR3 sequences, over 12% of which are singletons, and approximately 0.99% rests with the top ten. Input material: blood, either unsorted or a sorted T cell fraction (not recorded which). These receptors all come from a male donor with ankylosing spondylitis or in good health (not recorded which). The CDR3 runs from the conserved cysteine through the conserved F or W. A D gene is named only where the DNA matches it firmly. Size is stated for part of the rows, as once, few or many counts, or as a class when the clone is expanded.

v_gene: TRBV18
d_gene: TRBD2
j_gene: TRBJ2-5
len: 16
abundance: .
CDR3aa: CASSPSLTGGQETQYF
CDR3nt: TGTGCCAGCTCACCCTCCCTGACGGGGGGACAAGAGACCCAGTACTTC

v_gene: TRBV25-1
d_gene: TRBD1
j_gene: TRBJ2-7
len: 16
abundance: few
CDR3aa: CASSAYYGQGNYEQYF
CDR3nt: TGTGCCAGCAGTGCCTACTACGGACAGGGAAACTACGAGCAGTACTTC

v_gene: TRBV5-1
d_gene: .
j_gene: TRBJ2-2
len: 17
abundance: few
CDR3aa: CASSLAGPLANTGELFF
CDR3nt: TGCGCCAGCAGCTTGGCCGGCCCCCTTGCGAACACCGGGGAGCTGTTTTTT

v_gene: TRBV7-2
d_gene: .
j_gene: TRBJ2-1
len: 14
abundance: many
CDR3aa: CASSTRPSYNEQFF
CDR3nt: TGTGCCAGCAGCACCCGGCCGTCCTACAATGAGCAGTTCTTC

v_gene: TRBV5-1
d_gene: .
j_gene: TRBJ2-2
len: 14
abundance: .
CDR3aa: CASSSEGGTGELFF
CDR3nt: TGCGCCAGCAGCTCTGAAGGAGGCACCGGGGAGCTGTTTTTT

v_gene: TRBV3-1
d_gene: TRBD1
j_gene: TRBJ1-2
len: 16
abundance: few
CDR3aa: CASSQNTGTATYGYTF
CDR3nt: TGTGCCAGCAGCCAAAACACCGGGACAGCTACGTATGGCTACACCTTC

v_gene: TRBV5-1
d_gene: .
j_gene: TRBJ2-5
len: 14
abundance: .
CDR3aa: CASSLWGRSETQYF
CDR3nt: TGCGCCAGCAGCTTATGGGGCAGGAGCGAGACCCAGTACTTC

v_gene: TRBV4-2
d_gene: TRBD2
j_gene: TRBJ2-1
len: 20
abundance: .
CDR3aa: CASSPKSLAGGAFSYNEQFF
CDR3nt: TGTGCCAGCAGCCCTAAGTCGTTGGCGGGGGGAGCTTTTTCCTACAATGAGCAGTTCTTC

v_gene: TRBV6-1
d_gene: TRBD1
j_gene: TRBJ2-7
len: 13
abundance: .
CDR3aa: CASRKGQYYEQYF
CDR3nt: TGTGCCAGCCGAAAGGGACAGTATTACGAGCAGTACTTC

v_gene: TRBV6-1
d_gene: .
j_gene: TRBJ1-1
len: 14
abundance: few
CDR3aa: CASSERVRNTEAFF
CDR3nt: TGTGCCAGCAGTGAAAGGGTGCGGAACACTGAAGCTTTCTTT

v_gene: TRBV5-1
d_gene: .
j_gene: TRBJ1-1
len: 14
abundance: .
CDR3aa: CASSSLTENTEAFF
CDR3nt: TGCGCCAGCAGCTCTCTGACAGAGAACACTGAAGCTTTCTTT

v_gene: TRBV4-1
d_gene: .
j_gene: TRBJ1-2
len: 15
abundance: few
CDR3aa: CASSHASLEVRGYTF
CDR3nt: TGCGCCAGCAGCCATGCCTCTTTGGAGGTTAGGGGCTACACCTTC

v_gene: TRBV21-1
d_gene: .
j_gene: TRBJ2-3
len: 16
abundance: .
CDR3aa: CASSKKSSPPGHTQYF
CDR3nt: TGTGCCAGCAGCAAAAAGTCTTCACCTCCGGGGCATACGCAGTATTTT

v_gene: TRBV4-1
d_gene: .
j_gene: TRBJ1-2
len: 13
abundance: many
CDR3aa: CASSHQDSVNYTF
CDR3nt: TGCGCCAGCAGCCACCAGGACAGCGTTAACTACACCTTC

v_gene: TRBV5-1
d_gene: .
j_gene: TRBJ1-6
len: 15
abundance: few
CDR3aa: CASSLEQGGSSPLHF
CDR3nt: TGCGCCAGCAGCTTGGAACAGGGTGGGTCTTCACCCCTCCACTTT

v_gene: TRBV4-2
d_gene: TRBD2
j_gene: TRBJ2-2
len: 15
abundance: few
CDR3aa: CASSQVRGLAGELFF
CDR3nt: TGTGCCAGCAGCCAAGTTCGGGGACTAGCGGGGGAGCTGTTTTTT